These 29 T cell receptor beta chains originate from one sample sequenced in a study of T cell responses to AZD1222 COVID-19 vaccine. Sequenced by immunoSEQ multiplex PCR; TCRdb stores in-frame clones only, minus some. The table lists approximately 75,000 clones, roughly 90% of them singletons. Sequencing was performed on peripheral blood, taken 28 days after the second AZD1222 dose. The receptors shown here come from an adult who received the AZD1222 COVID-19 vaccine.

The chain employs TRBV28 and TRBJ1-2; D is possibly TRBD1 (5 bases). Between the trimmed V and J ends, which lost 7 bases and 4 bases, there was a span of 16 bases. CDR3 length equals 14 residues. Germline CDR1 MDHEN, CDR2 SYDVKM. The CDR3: CASIKSGDGYGYTF. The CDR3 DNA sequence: TGTGCCAGCATTAAGTCGGGGGACGGCTATGGCTACACCTTC.

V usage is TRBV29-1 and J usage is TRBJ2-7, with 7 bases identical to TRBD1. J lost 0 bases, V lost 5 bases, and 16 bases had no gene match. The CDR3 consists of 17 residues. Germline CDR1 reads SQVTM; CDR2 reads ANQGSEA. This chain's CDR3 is CSVSPEDRDKPSYEQYF. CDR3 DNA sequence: TGCAGCGTTTCCCCCGAAGACAGGGATAAGCCCTCCTACGAGCAGTACTTC.

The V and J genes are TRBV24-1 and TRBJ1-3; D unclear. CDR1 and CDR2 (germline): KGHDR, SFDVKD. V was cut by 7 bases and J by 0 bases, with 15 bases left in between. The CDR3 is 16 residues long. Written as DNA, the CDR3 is TGTGCCACCAGACCGGGAGCCCAAAGCTCTGGAAACACCATATATTTT. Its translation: CATRPGAQSSGNTIYF.

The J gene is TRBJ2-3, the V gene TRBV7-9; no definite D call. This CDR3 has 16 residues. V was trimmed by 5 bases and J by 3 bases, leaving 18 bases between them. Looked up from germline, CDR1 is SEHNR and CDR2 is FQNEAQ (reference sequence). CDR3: CASSPLPSTRTDTQYF. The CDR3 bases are TGTGCCAGCAGCCCCCTACCCTCGACTCGAACAGATACGCAGTATTTT. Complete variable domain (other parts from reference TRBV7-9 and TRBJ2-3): DTGVSQNPRHKITKRGQNVTFRCDPISEHNRLYWYRQTLGQGPEFLTYFQNEAQLEKSRLLSDRFSAERPKGSFSTLEIQRTEQGDSAMYLCASSPLPSTRTDTQYFGPGTRLTVL.

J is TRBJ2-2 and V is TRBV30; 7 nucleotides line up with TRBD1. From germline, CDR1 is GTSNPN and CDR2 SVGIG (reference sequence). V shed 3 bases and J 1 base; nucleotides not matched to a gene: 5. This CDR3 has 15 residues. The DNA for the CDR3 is TGTGCCTGGAGGGACTGGACAGGGAACACCGGGGAGCTGTTTTTT. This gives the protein CAWRDWTGNTGELFF.

The CDR3 protein is CASIPRGTQRVREKLFF. The DNA for the CDR3 is TGCGCCAGCATACCGAGGGGGACCCAAAGGGTGAGGGAAAAACTGTTTTTT. The chain combines TRBV23-1 with TRBJ1-4, with D possibly being TRBD1 (6 bases). TRBV23-1 is designated an ORF whose function remains uncertain. CDR3 length: 17 residues. The V end was cut by 7 bases, the J end by 8 bases, with 26 bases between.

As DNA, the CDR3 is TGCGCCAGCAGGACCGGGACTTCTGGAAACACCATATATTTT. Protein sequence: CASRTGTSGNTIYF. The chain is built from TRBV5-1 and TRBJ1-3; D is perhaps TRBD1 (5 bases). Per the germline V gene, CDR1 is SGHRS and CDR2 is YFSETQ. The CDR3 is made up of 14 amino acids. Trimming took 5 bases from V and 1 from J, leaving 10 bases between them.

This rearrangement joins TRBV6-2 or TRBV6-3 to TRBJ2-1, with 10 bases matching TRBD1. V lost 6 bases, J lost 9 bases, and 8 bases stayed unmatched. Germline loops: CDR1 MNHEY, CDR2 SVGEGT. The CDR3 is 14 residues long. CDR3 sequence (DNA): TGTGCCAGCAGCGGGACAGGGGACCCTGGTGAGCAGTTCTTC. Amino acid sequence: CASSGTGDPGEQFF.

The CDR3 DNA sequence: TGTGCCACCAGGGAGGTCGGCTCTTACGAGCAGTACTTC. Protein sequence: CATREVGSYEQYF. The rearrangement uses TRBV6-5 and TRBJ2-7, with a tentative D call TRBD2 (6 bases). CDR3 size: 13 residues. Germline V lookup: CDR1 MNHEY, CDR2 SVGAGI. V gave up 10 bases and J gave up 4 bases, with 17 bases separating them.

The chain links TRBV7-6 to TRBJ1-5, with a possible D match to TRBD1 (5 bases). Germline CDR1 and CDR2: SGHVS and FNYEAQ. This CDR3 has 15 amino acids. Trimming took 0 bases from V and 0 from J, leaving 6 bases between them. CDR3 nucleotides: TGTGCCAGCAGCTTAGCGGGGGATAGCAATCAGCCCCAGCATTTT. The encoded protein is CASSLAGDSNQPQHF.

CDR3 DNA: TGTGCCAGCAGTGTATTCCCCAGGGATCAGGCTTTCTTT. Its translation: CASSVFPRDQAFF. The V call is TRBV28, the J call TRBJ1-1; tentative D call: TRBD1 (5 bases). The V gene lost 5 bases and the J gene lost 11 bases, with 18 bases spanning the gap. The CDR3 is made up of 13 amino acids. Germline loops: CDR1 MDHEN, CDR2 SYDVKM.

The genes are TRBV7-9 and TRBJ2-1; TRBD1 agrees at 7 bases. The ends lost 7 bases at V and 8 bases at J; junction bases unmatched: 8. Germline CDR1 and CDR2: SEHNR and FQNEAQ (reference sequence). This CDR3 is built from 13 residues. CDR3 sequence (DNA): TGTGCCAGCACGCAGGGGACAGCTTATGAGCAGTTCTTC. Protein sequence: CASTQGTAYEQFF.

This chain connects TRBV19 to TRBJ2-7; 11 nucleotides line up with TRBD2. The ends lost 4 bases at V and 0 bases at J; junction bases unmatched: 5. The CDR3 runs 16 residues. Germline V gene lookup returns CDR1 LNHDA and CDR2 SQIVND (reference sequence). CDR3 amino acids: CASSTPGTSGSYEQYF. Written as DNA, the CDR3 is TGTGCCAGTAGTACCCCAGGGACTAGCGGCTCCTACGAGCAGTACTTC.

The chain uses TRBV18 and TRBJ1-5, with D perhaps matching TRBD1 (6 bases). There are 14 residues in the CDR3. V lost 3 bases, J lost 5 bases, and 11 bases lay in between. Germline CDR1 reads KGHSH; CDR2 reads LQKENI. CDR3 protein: CASSPTGTDQPQHF. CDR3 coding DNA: TGTGCCAGCTCACCTACAGGGACGGATCAGCCCCAGCATTTT.

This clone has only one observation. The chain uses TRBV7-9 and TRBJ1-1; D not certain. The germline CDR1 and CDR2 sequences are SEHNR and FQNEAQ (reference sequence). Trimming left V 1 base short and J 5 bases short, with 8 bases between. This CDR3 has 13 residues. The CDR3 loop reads CASSLERETEAFF. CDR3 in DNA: TGTGCCAGCAGCTTAGAACGGGAAACTGAAGCTTTCTTT.

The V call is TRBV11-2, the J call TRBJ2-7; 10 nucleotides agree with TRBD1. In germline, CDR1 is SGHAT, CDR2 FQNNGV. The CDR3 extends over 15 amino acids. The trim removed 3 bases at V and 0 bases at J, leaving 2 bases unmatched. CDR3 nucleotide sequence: TGTGCCAGCAGCTTGGACAGGGGGAGCTCCTACGAGCAGTACTTC. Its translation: CASSLDRGSSYEQYF.

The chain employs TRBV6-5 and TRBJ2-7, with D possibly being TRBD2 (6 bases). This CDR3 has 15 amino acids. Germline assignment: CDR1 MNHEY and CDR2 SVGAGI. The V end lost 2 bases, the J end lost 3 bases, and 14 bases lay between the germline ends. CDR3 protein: CASSYGTPRGYEQYF. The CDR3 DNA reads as TGTGCCAGCAGTTACGGGACTCCGAGGGGCTACGAGCAGTACTTC.

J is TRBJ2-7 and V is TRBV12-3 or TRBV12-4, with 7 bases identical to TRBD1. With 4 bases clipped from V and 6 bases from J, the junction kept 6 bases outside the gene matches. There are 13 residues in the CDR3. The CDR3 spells CASSSYRGSEQYF. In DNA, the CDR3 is TGTGCCAGCAGTTCGTACAGGGGTTCCGAGCAGTACTTC.

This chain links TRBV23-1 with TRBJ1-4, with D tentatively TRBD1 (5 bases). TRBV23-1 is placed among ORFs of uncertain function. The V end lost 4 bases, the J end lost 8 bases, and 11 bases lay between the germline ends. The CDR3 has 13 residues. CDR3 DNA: TGCGCCAGCAGTCGGGGAGGGGTCGAAAAACTGTTTTTT. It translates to CASSRGGVEKLFF.

Written as DNA, the CDR3 is TGTGCCAGCAGTTTACTCGGACAGTTTGGCTACACCTTC. Translating gives CASSLLGQFGYTF. The chain recombines TRBV12-3 or TRBV12-4 with TRBJ1-2, with D maybe TRBD1 (6 bases). This CDR3 has 13 residues. V was pared by 2 bases and J by 7 bases, with 11 bases between.

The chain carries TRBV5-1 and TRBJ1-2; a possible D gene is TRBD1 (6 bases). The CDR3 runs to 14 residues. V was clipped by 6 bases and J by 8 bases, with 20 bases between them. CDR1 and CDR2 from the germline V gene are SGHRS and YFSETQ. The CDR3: CASTVDSYAGGYTF. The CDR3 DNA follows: TGCGCCAGCACTGTGGACAGTTACGCGGGAGGCTACACCTTC. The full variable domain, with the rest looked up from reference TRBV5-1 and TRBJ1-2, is KAGVTQTPRYLIKTRGQQVTLSCSPISGHRSVSWYQQTPGQGLQFLFEYFSETQRNKGNFPGRFSGRQFSNSRSEMNVSTLELGDSALYLCASTVDSYAGGYTFGSGTRLTVV.

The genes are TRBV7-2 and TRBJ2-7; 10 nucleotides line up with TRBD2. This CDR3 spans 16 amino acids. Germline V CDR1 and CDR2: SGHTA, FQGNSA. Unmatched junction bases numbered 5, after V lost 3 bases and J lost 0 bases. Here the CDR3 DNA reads TGTGCCAGCAGCTTCGGTAGCGGGGGGACCTCCTACGAGCAGTACTTC. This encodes CASSFGSGGTSYEQYF.

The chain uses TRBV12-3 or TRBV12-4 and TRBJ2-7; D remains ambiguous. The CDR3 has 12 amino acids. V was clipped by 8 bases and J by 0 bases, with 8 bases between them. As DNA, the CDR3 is TGTGCCAGCGGCAGGAGCTCCTACGAGCAGTACTTC. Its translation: CASGRSSYEQYF.

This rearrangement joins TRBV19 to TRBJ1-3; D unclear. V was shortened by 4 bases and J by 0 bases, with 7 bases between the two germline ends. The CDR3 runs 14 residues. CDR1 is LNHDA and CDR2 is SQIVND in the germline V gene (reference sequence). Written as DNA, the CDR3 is TGTGCCAGTAGTAGGACCACCTCTGGAAACACCATATATTTT. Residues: CASSRTTSGNTIYF.

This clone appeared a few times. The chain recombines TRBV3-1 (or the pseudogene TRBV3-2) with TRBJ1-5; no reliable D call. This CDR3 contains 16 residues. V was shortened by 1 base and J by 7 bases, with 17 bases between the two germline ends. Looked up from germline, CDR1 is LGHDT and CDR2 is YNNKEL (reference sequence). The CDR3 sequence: CASSQGSQPTSQPQHF. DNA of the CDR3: TGTGCCAGCAGCCAAGGTTCCCAACCGACCTCCCAGCCCCAGCATTTT.

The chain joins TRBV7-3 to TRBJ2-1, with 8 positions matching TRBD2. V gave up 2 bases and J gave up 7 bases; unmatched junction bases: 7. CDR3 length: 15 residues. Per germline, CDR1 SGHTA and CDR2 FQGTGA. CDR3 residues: CASSLGPERGNEQFF. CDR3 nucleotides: TGTGCCAGCAGCTTAGGGCCCGAGCGGGGGAATGAGCAGTTCTTC.

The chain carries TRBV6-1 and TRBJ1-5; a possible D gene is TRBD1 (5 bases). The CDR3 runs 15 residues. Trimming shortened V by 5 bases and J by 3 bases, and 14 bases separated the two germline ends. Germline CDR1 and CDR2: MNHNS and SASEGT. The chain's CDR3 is CASSTHQGPNQPQHF. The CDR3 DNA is TGTGCCAGCAGTACCCATCAGGGACCCAATCAGCCCCAGCATTTT.

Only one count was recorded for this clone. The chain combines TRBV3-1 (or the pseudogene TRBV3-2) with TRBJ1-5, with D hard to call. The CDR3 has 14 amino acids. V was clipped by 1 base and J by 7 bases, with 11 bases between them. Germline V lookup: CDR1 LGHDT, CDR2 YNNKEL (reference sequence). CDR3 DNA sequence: TGTGCCAGCAGCCAAGCAGGTAAAGGGCAGCCCCAGCATTTT. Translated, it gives CASSQAGKGQPQHF.

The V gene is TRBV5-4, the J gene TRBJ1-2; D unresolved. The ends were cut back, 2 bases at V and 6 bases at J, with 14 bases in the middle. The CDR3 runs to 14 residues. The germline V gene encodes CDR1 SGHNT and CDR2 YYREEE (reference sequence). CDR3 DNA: TGTGCCAGCAGCTTCTCCGCACCCCTGGATGGCTACACCTTC. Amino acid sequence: CASSFSAPLDGYTF.